These T cell receptor beta chains were read from a single sample in a study of blood T cell repertoires in COVID-19. Method: immunoSEQ multiplex PCR; TCRdb's copy keeps in-frame clones and lacks some. The sample holds approximately 500,000 clones, 70% to 90% seen once. Sample: peripheral blood. The receptors stem from a woman aged 45-60 years with COVID-19, enrolled during active disease. Each CDR3 is given with its conserved first and last residue. Fields, in order: D gene, V gene, clone size, J gene, CDR3 length, CDR3 protein, CDR3 DNA. D genes are given only for firm matches. Clone size, where shown, is once, few, many, or a class for clones that have expanded.

D gene: TRBD2; V gene: TRBV19; clone size: .; J gene: TRBJ2-1; CDR3 length: 15; CDR3 protein: CASSQIYGLGDEQFF; CDR3 DNA: TGTGCCAGTAGTCAGATATATGGACTAGGTGATGAGCAGTTCTTC
D gene: TRBD1; V gene: TRBV5-1; clone size: .; J gene: TRBJ1-2; CDR3 length: 15; CDR3 protein: CASSPPTGGEDGYTF; CDR3 DNA: TGCGCCAGCAGCCCACCGACAGGGGGAGAGGATGGCTACACCTTC
D gene: .; V gene: TRBV18; clone size: .; J gene: TRBJ1-2; CDR3 length: 18; CDR3 protein: CASSPLVGPGQHLYGYTF; CDR3 DNA: TGTGCCAGCTCACCACTCGTCGGACCGGGACAACACCTCTATGGCTACACCTTC
D gene: TRBD1; V gene: TRBV2; clone size: .; J gene: TRBJ1-1; CDR3 length: 14; CDR3 protein: CASVLEGARNEAFF; CDR3 DNA: TGTGCCAGCGTGTTGGAGGGGGCGCGTAATGAAGCTTTCTTT
D gene: TRBD1; V gene: TRBV9; clone size: .; J gene: TRBJ1-2; CDR3 length: 15; CDR3 protein: CASRGQGDRNYGYTF; CDR3 DNA: TGTGCCAGCAGGGGACAGGGGGATAGGAACTATGGCTACACCTTC
D gene: TRBD1; V gene: TRBV7-9; clone size: .; J gene: TRBJ1-5; CDR3 length: 15; CDR3 protein: CASSLGTGGYQPQHF; CDR3 DNA: TGTGCCAGCAGCTTAGGGACAGGAGGGTACCAGCCCCAGCATTTT
D gene: TRBD1; V gene: TRBV2; clone size: .; J gene: TRBJ1-5; CDR3 length: 13; CDR3 protein: CASRGDSNQPQHF; CDR3 DNA: TGTGCCAGCAGGGGGGACAGTAATCAGCCCCAGCATTTT
D gene: .; V gene: TRBV7-2; clone size: .; J gene: TRBJ2-7; CDR3 length: 14; CDR3 protein: CASSLDRGSHEQYF; CDR3 DNA: TGTGCCAGCAGCTTAGATCGGGGGTCCCACGAGCAGTACTTC
D gene: .; V gene: TRBV6-5; clone size: few; J gene: TRBJ2-7; CDR3 length: 12; CDR3 protein: CASSLNQGEQYF; CDR3 DNA: TGTGCCAGCAGCCTGAACCAGGGCGAGCAGTACTTC
D gene: .; V gene: TRBV30; clone size: .; J gene: TRBJ1-2; CDR3 length: 10; CDR3 protein: CAWGQGLNTF; CDR3 DNA: TGTGCCTGGGGCCAGGGGCTGAACACCTTC
D gene: TRBD1; V gene: TRBV24-1; clone size: .; J gene: TRBJ2-1; CDR3 length: 13; CDR3 protein: CATSEGTVNEQFF; CDR3 DNA: TGTGCCACCAGTGAGGGGACAGTCAATGAGCAGTTCTTC
D gene: TRBD1; V gene: TRBV5-4; clone size: .; J gene: TRBJ2-7; CDR3 length: 15; CDR3 protein: CASSWIGTGTREQYF; CDR3 DNA: TGTGCCAGCAGCTGGATTGGGACAGGGACCCGAGAGCAGTACTTC
D gene: .; V gene: TRBV2; clone size: .; J gene: TRBJ1-4; CDR3 length: 14; CDR3 protein: CATGKGRSVEKLFF; CDR3 DNA: TGTGCCACGGGGAAGGGCAGAAGCGTTGAAAAACTGTTTTTT
D gene: TRBD2; V gene: TRBV5-4; clone size: .; J gene: TRBJ2-3; CDR3 length: 14; CDR3 protein: CASREASGADTQYF; CDR3 DNA: TGTGCCAGCAGGGAGGCTAGCGGGGCAGATACGCAGTATTTT
D gene: .; V gene: TRBV27; clone size: .; J gene: TRBJ2-7; CDR3 length: 14; CDR3 protein: CASSSWGSTYEQYF; CDR3 DNA: TGTGCCAGCAGTTCGTGGGGCAGCACCTACGAGCAGTACTTC
D gene: TRBD1; V gene: TRBV5-1; clone size: .; J gene: TRBJ2-3; CDR3 length: 15; CDR3 protein: CASSFEGASTDTQYF; CDR3 DNA: TGCGCCAGCAGCTTCGAGGGGGCTAGTACAGATACGCAGTATTTT
D gene: .; V gene: TRBV10-1; clone size: few; J gene: TRBJ1-1; CDR3 length: 13; CDR3 protein: CASSESLNTEAFF; CDR3 DNA: TGCGCCAGCAGTGAGTCCTTGAACACTGAAGCTTTCTTT
D gene: .; V gene: TRBV5-1; clone size: .; J gene: TRBJ2-7; CDR3 length: 15; CDR3 protein: CASSLGGEGSYEQYF; CDR3 DNA: TGCGCCAGCAGCTTGGGGGGCGAAGGGTCCTACGAGCAGTACTTC
D gene: .; V gene: TRBV28; clone size: .; J gene: TRBJ2-2; CDR3 length: 14; CDR3 protein: CASSLQGMSGELFF; CDR3 DNA: TGTGCCAGCAGTCTCCAGGGTATGTCCGGGGAGCTGTTTTTT
D gene: TRBD2; V gene: TRBV11-2; clone size: .; J gene: TRBJ2-3; CDR3 length: 16; CDR3 protein: CASGDIAGGPTDTQYF; CDR3 DNA: TGTGCCAGCGGGGATATAGCGGGAGGGCCCACAGATACGCAGTATTTT
D gene: TRBD1; V gene: TRBV18; clone size: .; J gene: TRBJ1-1; CDR3 length: 14; CDR3 protein: CASSPDRSGTEAFF; CDR3 DNA: TGTGCCAGCTCGCCGGACAGGTCGGGCACTGAAGCTTTCTTT
D gene: TRBD2; V gene: TRBV7-3; clone size: once; J gene: TRBJ2-3; CDR3 length: 15; CDR3 protein: CASSLMAGDTDTQYF; CDR3 DNA: TGTGCCAGCAGCTTAATGGCGGGGGACACAGATACGCAGTATTTT
D gene: .; V gene: TRBV5-1; clone size: .; J gene: TRBJ2-3; CDR3 length: 17; CDR3 protein: CASSLGPFLAVTDTQYF; CDR3 DNA: TGCGCCAGCAGCTTGGGGCCCTTTTTAGCGGTCACAGATACGCAGTATTTT
D gene: .; V gene: TRBV6-4; clone size: .; J gene: TRBJ2-6; CDR3 length: 17; CDR3 protein: CASSPTWDNSGANVLTF; CDR3 DNA: TGTGCCAGCAGCCCCACCTGGGACAACTCTGGGGCCAACGTCCTGACTTTC
D gene: TRBD2; V gene: TRBV9; clone size: .; J gene: TRBJ2-7; CDR3 length: 16; CDR3 protein: CASSGTGASGIYEQYF; CDR3 DNA: TGTGCCAGCAGCGGTACGGGAGCTAGCGGAATCTACGAGCAGTACTTC
D gene: TRBD1; V gene: TRBV29-1; clone size: .; J gene: TRBJ1-2; CDR3 length: 13; CDR3 protein: CSVGTGADYGYTF; CDR3 DNA: TGCAGCGTTGGGACAGGGGCCGACTATGGCTACACCTTC
D gene: .; V gene: TRBV7-2; clone size: .; J gene: TRBJ1-2; CDR3 length: 14; CDR3 protein: CASSPREHGYGYTF; CDR3 DNA: TGTGCCAGCAGCCCCCGAGAGCACGGCTATGGCTACACCTTC
D gene: .; V gene: TRBV6-5; clone size: .; J gene: TRBJ1-3; CDR3 length: 15; CDR3 protein: CASYLLGVSGNTIYF; CDR3 DNA: TGTGCCAGCTATCTTCTAGGGGTTTCTGGAAACACCATATATTTT
D gene: .; V gene: TRBV28; clone size: once; J gene: TRBJ1-4; CDR3 length: 16; CDR3 protein: CASSPTHGGLGEKLFF; CDR3 DNA: TGTGCCAGCAGTCCCACCCACGGGGGGCTGGGGGAAAAACTGTTTTTT
D gene: .; V gene: TRBV2; clone size: .; J gene: TRBJ1-1; CDR3 length: 11; CDR3 protein: CASAGVSEAFF; CDR3 DNA: TGTGCCAGCGCGGGGGTATCTGAAGCTTTCTTT
D gene: TRBD2; V gene: TRBV6-5; clone size: .; J gene: TRBJ2-3; CDR3 length: 15; CDR3 protein: CASSYTRGGTDTQYF; CDR3 DNA: TGTGCCAGCAGTTATACTCGGGGGGGCACAGATACGCAGTATTTT
D gene: TRBD1; V gene: TRBV15; clone size: .; J gene: TRBJ1-3; CDR3 length: 20; CDR3 protein: CATSPGGVTDRVISGNTIYF; CDR3 DNA: TGTGCCACCAGCCCAGGGGGGGTAACGGACAGGGTCATATCTGGAAACACCATATATTTT
D gene: TRBD2; V gene: TRBV9; clone size: .; J gene: TRBJ2-1; CDR3 length: 16; CDR3 protein: CASSDPKRGAINEQFF; CDR3 DNA: TGTGCCAGCAGCGACCCCAAGCGGGGGGCCATCAATGAGCAGTTCTTC
D gene: .; V gene: TRBV21-1; clone size: few; J gene: TRBJ1-1; CDR3 length: 12; CDR3 protein: CAHRGTDSEAFF; CDR3 DNA: TGTGCCCACAGAGGGACAGACTCAGAAGCTTTCTTT
D gene: TRBD1; V gene: TRBV3-1/TRBV3-2; clone size: once; J gene: TRBJ1-4; CDR3 length: 14; CDR3 protein: CASSRQGFDEKLFF; CDR3 DNA: TGTGCCAGCAGTCGACAGGGTTTCGATGAAAAACTGTTTTTT
D gene: .; V gene: TRBV5-1; clone size: .; J gene: TRBJ2-4; CDR3 length: 15; CDR3 protein: CASSARTAEIDIQYF; CDR3 DNA: TGCGCCAGCAGCGCCCGGACAGCTGAGATCGACATTCAGTACTTC
D gene: TRBD1; V gene: TRBV30; clone size: .; J gene: TRBJ1-6; CDR3 length: 14; CDR3 protein: CAWSVSGGDSPLHF; CDR3 DNA: TGTGCCTGGAGTGTGTCAGGGGGAGACTCACCCCTCCACTTT
D gene: .; V gene: TRBV25-1; clone size: .; J gene: TRBJ1-1; CDR3 length: 13; CDR3 protein: CASRDNSYTEAFF; CDR3 DNA: TGTGCCAGCCGGGACAACAGTTACACTGAAGCTTTCTTT
D gene: .; V gene: TRBV19; clone size: .; J gene: TRBJ1-6; CDR3 length: 14; CDR3 protein: CASTGTVLNSPLHF; CDR3 DNA: TGTGCCAGCACGGGGACTGTACTCAATTCACCCCTCCACTTT
D gene: .; V gene: TRBV6-5; clone size: .; J gene: TRBJ1-3; CDR3 length: 14; CDR3 protein: CATRAGVSGNTIYF; CDR3 DNA: TGTGCCACCCGCGCAGGGGTGTCTGGAAACACCATATATTTT
D gene: .; V gene: TRBV11-2; clone size: .; J gene: TRBJ1-1; CDR3 length: 13; CDR3 protein: CASSPGIDTEAFF; CDR3 DNA: TGTGCCAGCTCCCCAGGGATAGACACTGAAGCTTTCTTT
D gene: TRBD1; V gene: TRBV7-9; clone size: .; J gene: TRBJ1-3; CDR3 length: 16; CDR3 protein: CASSLGPSGGQDTIYF; CDR3 DNA: TGTGCCAGCAGCCTCGGACCTTCAGGGGGCCAGGACACCATATATTTT
D gene: TRBD2; V gene: TRBV4-2; clone size: .; J gene: TRBJ2-7; CDR3 length: 16; CDR3 protein: CASSQELAGLTYEQYF; CDR3 DNA: TGTGCCAGCAGCCAAGAATTAGCGGGACTTACCTACGAGCAGTACTTC
D gene: TRBD2; V gene: TRBV30; clone size: .; J gene: TRBJ2-3; CDR3 length: 13; CDR3 protein: CAWMLAGTDTQYF; CDR3 DNA: TGTGCCTGGATGCTAGCGGGCACAGATACGCAGTATTTT
D gene: .; V gene: TRBV11-2; clone size: .; J gene: TRBJ1-4; CDR3 length: 18; CDR3 protein: CASSQYRGADSTNEKLFF; CDR3 DNA: TGTGCCAGCAGTCAATATCGGGGTGCAGATTCAACTAATGAAAAACTGTTTTTT
D gene: TRBD1; V gene: TRBV12-3/TRBV12-4; clone size: .; J gene: TRBJ2-7; CDR3 length: 13; CDR3 protein: CASSFGTGVEQYF; CDR3 DNA: TGTGCCAGCAGTTTTGGGACAGGGGTCGAGCAGTACTTC
D gene: .; V gene: TRBV28; clone size: .; J gene: TRBJ2-3; CDR3 length: 16; CDR3 protein: CASSLSGLGGTDTQYF; CDR3 DNA: TGTGCCAGCAGTTTGTCGGGGTTAGGAGGGACAGATACGCAGTATTTT
D gene: .; V gene: TRBV11-1; clone size: few; J gene: TRBJ1-1; CDR3 length: 16; CDR3 protein: CASSFPKVTSNTEAFF; CDR3 DNA: TGTGCCAGCAGCTTCCCGAAAGTAACTTCGAACACTGAAGCTTTCTTT
D gene: TRBD2; V gene: TRBV7-2; clone size: .; J gene: TRBJ2-2; CDR3 length: 18; CDR3 protein: CASSFPRDYLTNTGELFF; CDR3 DNA: TGTGCCAGCAGCTTCCCCCGGGACTATCTTACGAACACCGGGGAGCTGTTTTTT
D gene: .; V gene: TRBV3-1/TRBV3-2; clone size: .; J gene: TRBJ1-2; CDR3 length: 15; CDR3 protein: CASSFEQESNYGYTF; CDR3 DNA: TGTGCCAGCAGCTTCGAACAGGAGTCAAACTATGGCTACACCTTC
D gene: .; V gene: TRBV5-4; clone size: few; J gene: TRBJ1-6; CDR3 length: 15; CDR3 protein: CASSLQGRYNSPLHF; CDR3 DNA: TGTGCCAGCAGCTTGCAAGGGAGATATAATTCACCCCTCCACTTT